The clone carrying this T cell receptor (beta chain) was observed at least ten times. This sample stems from a study of early T cells in non-severe SARS-CoV-2 infection. Individual cDNA molecules were tagged with unique molecular identifiers. TCRdb recomputed calls from the 5' RACE reads with MiXCR, one row per CDR3 protein. The profile shows about 45,000 distinct CDR3 sequences, approximately 10% of them singletons. The clonotype was recovered from an adult who was a healthcare worker with PCR-confirmed SARS-CoV-2 infection or an uninfected control (not recorded which). Sample: whole blood.

Here the CDR3 DNA reads TGTGCCAGCAGCTTCACAGGGGGTACCGGGGAGCTGTTTTTT. The encoded protein is CASSFTGGTGELFF. The chain has TRBV7-2 and TRBJ2-2; TRBD1 aligns across 8 bases. The junction had 2 bases not matched to a gene; V was cut back by 3 bases and J by 5 bases. There are 14 residues in the CDR3. Germline assignment: CDR1 SGHTA and CDR2 FQGNSA.